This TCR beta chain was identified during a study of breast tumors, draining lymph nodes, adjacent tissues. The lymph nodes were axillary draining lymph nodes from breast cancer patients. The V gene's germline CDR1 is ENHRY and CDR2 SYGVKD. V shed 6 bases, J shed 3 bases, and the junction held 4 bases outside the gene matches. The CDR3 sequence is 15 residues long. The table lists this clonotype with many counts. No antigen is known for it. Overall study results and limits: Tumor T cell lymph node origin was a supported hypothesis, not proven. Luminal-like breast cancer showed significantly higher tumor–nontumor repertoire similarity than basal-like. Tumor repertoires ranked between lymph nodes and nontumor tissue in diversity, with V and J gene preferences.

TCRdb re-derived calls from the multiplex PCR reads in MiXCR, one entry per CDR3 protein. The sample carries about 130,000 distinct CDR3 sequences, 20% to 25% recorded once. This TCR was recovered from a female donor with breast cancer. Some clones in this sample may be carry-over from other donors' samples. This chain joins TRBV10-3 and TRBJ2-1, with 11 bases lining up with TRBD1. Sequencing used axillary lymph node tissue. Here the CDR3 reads CAIRPGTGGYNEQFF. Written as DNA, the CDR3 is TGTGCCATCAGACCCGGGACAGGGGGCTACAATGAGCAGTTCTTC.